The clone carrying this T cell receptor beta chain was detected many times. Its antigen is currently unknown. The data stem from a study of regulatory T cells in long-lasting Graves disease. Study-level information: More than 5 years of antithyroid drugs with positive TSH receptor antibodies defined persistent Graves' disease.

Construction of TCR beta libraries relied on iRepertoire HTBI primers and on Arm-PCR targeting CDR3 regions. TCRdb called the multiplex PCR reads again in MiXCR, with one record for every CDR3 protein. Among 500,000 to 700,000 distinct CDR3 sequences, around 32% were seen once, and the ten largest hold roughly 40%. Broader study findings: Newly diagnosed patients shared 850 to 1,000 public clonotypes; persistent patients shared about 2,700.

Time point denoted: persistent/refractory GD, antithyroid drugs over 5 years with positive TRAb. Isolated PBMC RNA provided the starting material for the TCR library. An endocrinology department in Xi'an, China, supplied the patients. This specimen was peripheral blood mononuclear cells (PBMCs), taken when the disease was refractory, from a patient treated with antithyroid drugs. The TCR sequence derives from a female donor with Graves disease.

CDR3 loop: CASRETGLGEKLFF. The DNA of the CDR3 is TGTGCCAGCAGGGAAACAGGGCTGGGCGAAAAACTGTTTTTT. The chain joins TRBV2 to TRBJ1-4; TRBD1 might be the D (6 bases). Germline assignment: CDR1 SNHLY and CDR2 FYNNEI. With 6 bases removed from V and 8 bases from J, the gap between germline ends came to 16 bases. CDR3 size: 14 residues.